The next 19 T cell receptor beta chains were all read from a single sample in a study of read filtering for tumor transcriptome and immune sequencing. The library was built from around 400 ng RNA with molecular barcoded adaptors for alpha/delta and beta/gamma chains. TCRdb processed the reads anew with MiXCR; each CDR3 protein has one entry. The table has 93,000 or so distinct CDR3 sequences, under 25% seen once. Sequencing was done on a sample of a population of CD138-negative cells sorted from bone marrow. The source of these receptors is a donor at least 40 years old with multiple myeloma.

In the case of this clonotype: A read error may explain this, as a much larger clone is one base away. This chain uses TRBV10-3 with TRBJ2-1; D ambiguous. Trimming shortened V by 8 bases and J by 0 bases, and 14 bases separated the two germline ends. This CDR3 comprises 15 residues. Looked up from germline, CDR1 is ENHRY and CDR2 is SYGVKD. CDR3 sequence: CAIGRVSSSYNEQFF. CDR3 sequence (DNA): TGTGCCATCGGAAGGGTCTCCAGCTCCTACAATGAGCAGTTCTTC.

The chain couples TRBV20-1 to TRBJ2-4; tentative D call: TRBD2 (5 bases). Germline V lookup: CDR1 DFQATT, CDR2 SNEGSKA (reference sequence). The CDR3 is made up of 13 amino acids. The V end lost 2 bases, the J end lost 0 bases, and 5 bases lay between the germline ends. The CDR3 DNA is TGCAGTGCTAGAAGCGGAGCCAAAAACATTCAGTACTTC. It specifies CSARSGAKNIQYF.

This clonotype was observed at least ten times. V is TRBV5-1 and J is TRBJ2-3; TRBD1 might be the D (5 bases). The germline CDR1 and CDR2 sequences are SGHRS and YFSETQ. This CDR3 comprises 15 residues. Trimming stripped 3 bases from V and 2 bases from J, with 13 bases between. Written as DNA, the CDR3 is TGCGCCAGCAGCTCGGCAGGGCCTAACACAGATACGCAGTATTTT. Amino acid sequence: CASSSAGPNTDTQYF. Full variable domain (rest looked up from reference TRBV5-1 and TRBJ2-3): KAGVTQTPRYLIKTRGQQVTLSCSPISGHRSVSWYQQTPGQGLQFLFEYFSETQRNKGNFPGRFSGRQFSNSRSEMNVSTLELGDSALYLCASSSAGPNTDTQYFGPGTRLTVL.

This clonotype has only a few counts. A much larger clone differs by one base, so this may be a read error. The chain carries TRBV20-1 and TRBJ2-3, with TRBD2 matching 11 bases. The CDR3 extends over 14 amino acids. Germline V lookup: CDR1 DFQATT, CDR2 SNEGSKA (reference sequence). After removal of 2 bases from V and 7 bases from J, the junction contained 5 bases not matched to a gene. CDR3 residues: CSARCSGGAYTQYF. As DNA, the CDR3 is TGCAGTGCTAGATGTAGCGGGGGGGCGTATACGCAGTATTTT.

In regard to this clonotype: One base away lies a much larger clone, so this may be a sequencing read error. The chain uses TRBV28 and TRBJ2-7; 7 bases agree with TRBD1. The length of the CDR3 is 15 residues. Germline CDR1 is MDHEN and CDR2 is SYDVKM. V dropped 6 bases and J dropped 3; count of bases not matched to a gene: 11. CDR3 nucleotide sequence: TGTGCCAGCAGCAAGGGGGCAGGACCTAACTACGAGCAGTACTTC. Translated: CASSKGAGPNYEQYF.

Of note for this clonotype: The junction departs from the called germline gene at one end, perhaps through a read error. The V call is TRBV18, the J call TRBJ1-1; no clear D gene. There are 12 residues in the CDR3. Per germline, CDR1 KGHSH and CDR2 LQKENI. CDR3 loop: CASSPENGEAFF. In nucleotides, the CDR3 is TGTGCCAGCTCACCGGAGAACGGAGAAGCTTTCTTC. Complete variable domain (other parts from reference TRBV18 and TRBJ1-1): NAGVMQNPRHLVRRRGQEARLRCSPMKGHSHVYWYRQLPEEGLKFMVYLQKENIIDESGMPKERFSAEFPKEGPSILRIQQVVRGDSAAYFCASSPENGEAFFGQGTRLTVV.

This clonotype was recorded many times. The chain joins TRBV5-1 to TRBJ2-7; D is uncertain. CDR1 is SGHRS and CDR2 is YFSETQ in the germline V gene. The CDR3 covers 13 residues. The V and J ends lost 0 bases and 1 base respectively, with 5 bases between them. The CDR3 spells CASSLGQSYEQYF. CDR3 DNA sequence: TGCGCCAGCAGCTTGGGTCAATCCTACGAGCAGTACTTC.

This clonotype has a count of ten or more. J is TRBJ2-3 and V is TRBV7-9; D remains unclear. From germline, CDR1 is SEHNR and CDR2 FQNEAQ (reference sequence). V was pared by 2 bases and J by 2 bases, with 11 bases between. This CDR3 is built from 15 residues. CDR3 in DNA: TGTGCCAGCAGCTTATTCCTGGGGATCACAGATACGCAGTATTTT. It specifies CASSLFLGITDTQYF.

The V gene is TRBV5-1, the J gene TRBJ2-7, with TRBD1 matching over 10 bases. V was pared by 4 bases and J by 3 bases, with 4 bases of the junction left unmatched. This CDR3 is built from 14 residues. Germline V gives CDR1 SGHRS, CDR2 YFSETQ. CDR3 loop: CASSPGTGDYEQYF. The CDR3 DNA is TGCGCCAGCAGCCCGGGGACAGGGGACTACGAGCAGTACTTC.

This clonotype was detected only once. This CDR3 reads CASSLEGAGGQQVQYF. The CDR3 nucleotides are TGTGCCAGCAGTTTAGAAGGAGCGGGGGGGCAGCAGGTGCAGTATTTT. The chain is built from TRBV28 and TRBJ2-3; 10 bases are a match to TRBD2. V gave up 2 bases and J gave up 11 bases; unmatched junction bases: 13. Germline V gene sequence: CDR1 MDHEN, CDR2 SYDVKM. CDR3 length: 16 amino acids. The whole variable domain, remainder taken from reference TRBV28 and TRBJ2-3, is DVKVTQSSRYLVKRTGEKVFLECVQDMDHENMFWYRQDPGLGLRLIYFSYDVKMKEKGDIPEGYSVSREKKERFSLILESASTNQTSMYLCASSLEGAGGQQVQYFGPGTRLTVL.

This clonotype was recorded many times. For the CDR3, the DNA is TGTGCCACCAGTGATACGACTAGCGGGGGGCCAGATACGCAGTATTTT. Translated, it gives CATSDTTSGGPDTQYF. V is TRBV24-1 and J is TRBJ2-3; 13 bases are shared with TRBD2. The CDR3 is 16 amino acids. In germline, CDR1 is KGHDR, CDR2 SFDVKD. Trimming at V came to 3 bases and at J to 4 bases, leaving 3 bases not matched to a gene.

This clonotype was seen many times. The chain joins TRBV28 to TRBJ2-1, with D maybe TRBD2 (5 bases). Trimming removed 1 base at V and 0 bases at J, with 7 bases between. The CDR3 is 15 residues long. Per the germline V gene, CDR1 is MDHEN and CDR2 is SYDVKM. CDR3 nucleotide sequence: TGTGCCAGCAGTTTATTGGGGAGCTCCTACAATGAGCAGTTCTTC. As protein: CASSLLGSSYNEQFF.

This clonotype has at least ten counts. This sequence joins TRBV19 and TRBJ2-2; no clear D gene. The CDR3 length is 15 residues. The germline V and J ends were trimmed by 3 bases and 0 bases, with 8 bases remaining between them. Per the germline V gene, CDR1 is LNHDA and CDR2 is SQIVND (reference sequence). CDR3 region: CASSIYPPNTGELFF. DNA of the CDR3: TGTGCCAGTAGTATTTATCCCCCGAACACCGGGGAGCTGTTTTTT.

The sample holds one count of this clonotype. The final CDR3 position lacks the conserved phenylalanine or tryptophan, pointing to a likely read error. The chain couples TRBV5-5 to TRBJ2-5; a weak D match, TRBD1 (5 bases). The CDR3 length is 14 residues. Trimming removed 2 bases from V and 2 bases from J, with 10 bases in between. Germline CDR1 and CDR2: SGHKS and YYEKEE (reference sequence). CDR3 nucleotides: TGTGCCAGCAGCTTCTCCGACAGTCAAGAGACCCAGTACTCC. The encoded protein is CASSFSDSQETQYS.

The chain uses TRBV6-6 and TRBJ1-2; D remains unclear. This CDR3 region has 14 residues. Germline V gene lookup returns CDR1 MNHNY and CDR2 SVGAGI (reference sequence). The germline V and J ends were trimmed by 5 bases and 0 bases, with 10 bases remaining between them. Here the CDR3 reads CASSQTPTNYGYTF. DNA of the CDR3: TGTGCCAGCAGTCAAACACCTACTAACTATGGCTACACCTTC.

The chain uses TRBV20-1 and TRBJ2-3, with 7 bases that match TRBD2. Germline V gives CDR1 DFQATT, CDR2 SNEGSKA (reference sequence). Trimming at V came to 0 bases and at J to 2 bases, leaving 8 bases not matched to a gene. This CDR3 contains 16 residues. CDR3 loop: CSARDVRRGTTDTQYF. For the CDR3, the DNA is TGCAGTGCTAGAGATGTGAGGCGGGGGACCACAGATACGCAGTATTTT.

The chain's CDR3 is CASARQKGSNQPQHF. CDR3 coding DNA: TGTGCCAGCGCACGGCAAAAGGGGAGCAATCAGCCCCAGCATTTT. This chain uses TRBV6-5 with TRBJ1-5; possibly TRBD1 for D (5 bases). Germline values: CDR1 MNHEY, CDR2 SVGAGI. V was pared by 8 bases and J by 1 base, with 15 bases between. The CDR3 totals 15 residues.

About this clonotype itself: The germline gene is not matched at one end of the junction; a read error may be the cause. This chain uses TRBV14 with TRBJ1-2; D call uncertain. From germline, CDR1 is SGHDN and CDR2 FVKESK. The CDR3 has 13 residues. CDR3 nucleotides: TGTGCCATCAGCCAAGATTACAGCTATGGCTACACCTTC. Its protein is CAISQDYSYGYTF.

At least ten counts were recorded for this clonotype. V gene TRBV11-2 combines with J gene TRBJ2-7, with 9 bases identical to TRBD2. The CDR3 contains 14 residues. Germline CDR1 reads SGHAT; CDR2 reads FQNNGV. V dropped 5 bases and J dropped 3; count of bases not matched to a gene: 5. This chain's CDR3 is CASSAGGTFYEQYF. The CDR3 nucleotides are TGTGCCAGCAGCGCGGGGGGGACGTTCTACGAGCAGTACTTC.